The next 23 T cell receptor beta chains were all read from a single sample in a study of cytomegalovirus exposure and HLA in healthy donors. PCR employed 60 Vbeta and 13 Jbeta primers. Clones were sequenced by immunoSEQ multiplex PCR, and TCRdb holds only the in-frame ones, with some missing. The sample lists 150,000 to 200,000 clones; roughly 70% were seen once. Material for sequencing was PBMCs. Receptors originate from a woman in her forties or fifties in good health and CMV-seropositive.

This clone was counted once. The chain is built from TRBV18 and TRBJ1-1; D gene uncertain. Germline CDR1 and CDR2: KGHSH and LQKENI. V was cut by 0 bases and J by 4 bases, with 12 bases left in between. CDR3 size: 15 residues. The CDR3 nucleotides read TGTGCCAGCTCACCACCGGTACGGACTTTCACTGAAGCTTTCTTT. Translating it yields CASSPPVRTFTEAFF.

This chain uses TRBV11-2 with TRBJ1-1; no clear D gene. Germline V gives CDR1 SGHAT, CDR2 FQNNGV. Trimming took off 3 bases at V and 3 bases at J, with 11 bases between the two ends. The CDR3 has 14 residues. CDR3 sequence: CASSFQVGDTEAFF. The DNA for the CDR3 is TGTGCCAGCAGCTTCCAGGTGGGAGACACTGAAGCTTTCTTT.

The chain links TRBV6-1 to TRBJ2-3, with 9 positions matching TRBD1. J lost 2 bases, V lost 4 bases, and 10 bases had no gene match. The V gene's germline CDR1 is MNHNS and CDR2 SASEGT. The CDR3 extends over 17 amino acids. The CDR3 DNA follows: TGTGCCAGCAGTGTCTCCGGGACAGGGCCCGCCACAGATACGCAGTATTTT. Translation gives CASSVSGTGPATDTQYF.

This clone was picked up a small number of times. J is TRBJ1-3 and V is TRBV19; D is ambiguous. The CDR3 loop spans 16 amino acids. Looked up from germline, CDR1 is LNHDA and CDR2 is SQIVND (reference sequence). V was shortened by 3 bases and J by 1 base, with 13 bases between the two germline ends. The CDR3 loop is CASSMGHLSSGNTIYF. CDR3 bases: TGTGCCAGTAGTATGGGCCATCTATCTTCTGGAAACACCATATATTTT.

The V call is TRBV15, the J call TRBJ1-1; the D is unclear. The V and J ends lost 0 bases and 6 bases respectively, with 14 bases between them. The CDR3 extends over 15 amino acids. Germline V gene sequence: CDR1 LNHNV, CDR2 YYDKDF (reference sequence). CDR3 region: CATSRDRESDAEAFF. The CDR3 DNA follows: TGTGCCACCAGCAGAGATAGGGAGAGCGACGCTGAAGCTTTCTTT.

This rearrangement joins TRBV7-3 to TRBJ1-1; tentatively, D is TRBD1 (6 bases). The V gene lost 6 bases and the J gene lost 8 bases, with 16 bases spanning the gap. The CDR3 is made up of 13 amino acids. The germline V gene has CDR1 SGHTA and CDR2 FQGTGA. The CDR3 DNA reads as TGTGCCAGCAGTGAACAGGGATTTTCGGAAGCTTTCTTT. It is translated as CASSEQGFSEAFF.

This chain joins TRBV12-5 and TRBJ1-1, with 10 bases aligning to TRBD1. The CDR3 is 14 residues long. Germline values: CDR1 LGHNT, CDR2 FRNRAP. Germline trimming cut 7 bases from V and 6 bases from J; bases unmatched to any gene: 8. This CDR3 is CASAKETGGSEAFF. The CDR3, as DNA: TGTGCTAGTGCCAAAGAGACAGGGGGCTCTGAAGCTTTCTTT.

This clone appeared a few times. The chain recombines TRBV7-9 with TRBJ1-1; TRBD1 matches at 7 bases. This CDR3 is built from 14 residues. Germline V CDR1 and CDR2: SEHNR, FQNEAQ (reference sequence). The junction had 8 bases not matched to a gene; V was cut back by 5 bases and J by 5 bases. The CDR3 loop reads CASSPGDRETEAFF. The CDR3 region has the DNA TGTGCCAGCAGCCCGGGGGACAGAGAAACTGAAGCTTTCTTT. The full variable domain, in which reference TRBV7-9 and TRBJ1-1 provide the parts outside the CDR3, is DTGVSQNPRHKITKRGQNVTFRCDPISEHNRLYWYRQTLGQGPEFLTYFQNEAQLEKSRLLSDRFSAERPKGSFSTLEIQRTEQGDSAMYLCASSPGDRETEAFFGQGTRLTVV.

The chain employs TRBV5-4 and TRBJ1-1, with 7 bases lining up with TRBD1. The CDR3 totals 14 residues. The trim removed 4 bases at V and 5 bases at J, leaving 8 bases unmatched. CDR1 is SGHNT and CDR2 is YYREEE in the germline V gene (reference sequence). The CDR3 DNA is TGTGCCAGCAGCCCGACAGGGAGGCAGACTGAAGCTTTCTTT. Translated, it gives CASSPTGRQTEAFF.

V gene TRBV2 combines with J gene TRBJ1-1; 8 nucleotides line up with TRBD1. CDR1 and CDR2 from the germline V gene are SNHLY and FYNNEI. V lost 9 bases, J lost 1 base, and 4 bases stayed unmatched. The CDR3 spans 13 residues. The DNA of the CDR3 is TGTGCCAGGACTGGGACAGGGAACACTGAAGCTTTCTTT. It specifies CARTGTGNTEAFF. Full variable domain (missing parts from reference TRBV2 and TRBJ1-1): EPEVTQTPSHQVTQMGQEVILRCVPISNHLYFYWYRQILGQKVEFLVSFYNNEISEKSEIFDDQFSVERPDGSNFTLKIRSTKLEDSAMYFCARTGTGNTEAFFGQGTRLTVV.

In nucleotides, the CDR3 is TGTGCCACCAGCAGAGGGAACAGGGGATTGGTGAACACTGAAGCTTTCTTT. Its protein product is CATSRGNRGLVNTEAFF. The chain couples TRBV15 to TRBJ1-1, with 7 bases matching TRBD1. CDR1 LNHNV and CDR2 YYDKDF come from the germline V gene (reference sequence). With V trimmed by 1 base and J by 0 bases, 8 bases remained unmatched. The CDR3 runs 17 residues.

The chain combines TRBV5-1 with TRBJ2-1; D ambiguous. Trimming removed 2 bases at V and 8 bases at J, with 14 bases between. Germline loops: CDR1 SGHRS, CDR2 YFSETQ. The CDR3 has 14 residues. The CDR3 is CASSFLSELDEQFF. As DNA, the CDR3 is TGCGCCAGCAGCTTTTTGTCGGAGCTCGATGAGCAGTTCTTC.

The V gene is TRBV12-2, the J gene TRBJ1-5; the table assigns TRBD1, which was not confirmed against the DNA. TRBV12-2 is designated a pseudogene. CDR3 length equals 21 residues. The CDR3 DNA reads as TGTGCAAGTCGCTCTCCACCGGGACAGGAGATACCCGTTTATAGCAATCAGCCCCAGCATTTT. It encodes CASRSPPGQEIPVYSNQPQHF.

The chain has TRBV5-1 and TRBJ2-3; D ambiguous. V was clipped by 4 bases and J by 4 bases, with 13 bases between them. CDR1 is SGHRS, CDR2 YFSETQ, per germline. This CDR3 contains 14 residues. CDR3 loop: CASSLEIGADTQYF. CDR3 nucleotides: TGCGCCAGCAGCCTGGAAATAGGAGCAGATACGCAGTATTTT.

The chain employs TRBV27 and TRBJ2-1; 8 bases align to TRBD1. Germline CDR1 and CDR2: MNHEY and SMNVEV (reference sequence). Trimming took 7 bases from V and 5 from J; bases not matched to a gene: 7. CDR3 length equals 14 residues. The CDR3 nucleotides read TGTGCCAGCAAGGACAGGGTTTGGGACAATGAGCAGTTCTTC. This encodes CASKDRVWDNEQFF.

The chain is built from TRBV19 and TRBJ1-2; perhaps TRBD1 as D (6 bases). From germline, CDR1 is LNHDA and CDR2 SQIVND (reference sequence). V was pared by 7 bases and J by 3 bases, with 15 bases between. This CDR3 comprises 14 residues. For the CDR3, the DNA is TGTGCCAGTACGAGGAGCAGGGGAGACTATGGCTACACCTTC. Protein: CASTRSRGDYGYTF.

The rearrangement uses TRBV7-9 and TRBJ2-5; 7 bases agree with TRBD1. CDR3 size: 15 residues. The V and J ends lost 1 base and 5 bases, in that order; junction bases with no gene match: 7. The germline gives CDR1 SEHNR, CDR2 FQNEAQ (reference sequence). CDR3 coding DNA: TGTGCCAGCAGCTTAGGGATGGGGACAGCTGAGACCCAGTACTTC. The encoded protein is CASSLGMGTAETQYF.

This clone has only a few counts. The chain carries TRBV27 and TRBJ2-7; D is possibly TRBD2 (6 bases). This CDR3 has 11 residues. The germline V and J ends were trimmed by 8 bases and 11 bases, with 16 bases remaining between them. CDR1 and CDR2 (germline): MNHEY, SMNVEV (reference sequence). The CDR3 here is CASRDSRAEYF. The CDR3 bases are TGTGCCAGCCGGGACTCTCGAGCGGAGTACTTC.

The chain is built from TRBV10-3 and TRBJ2-3; 8 nucleotides line up with TRBD1. V gave up 6 bases and J gave up 8 bases; unmatched junction bases: 10. The V gene's germline CDR1 is ENHRY and CDR2 SYGVKD. The CDR3 length is 14 residues. This CDR3 is CAIRDPIGQGTQYF. Written as DNA, the CDR3 is TGTGCCATCAGAGATCCCATCGGACAGGGTACGCAGTATTTT.

The chain carries TRBV7-2 and TRBJ2-7; 11 positions match TRBD2. The germline gives CDR1 SGHTA, CDR2 FQGNSA. V shed 2 bases and J 0 bases; nucleotides not matched to a gene: 6. The CDR3 contains 17 residues. The CDR3 DNA follows: TGTGCCAGCAGCTTAACTAGCGGGGGCCTCCTCTCCTACGAGCAGTACTTC. Translation gives CASSLTSGGLLSYEQYF.

Note on this clone: At one end the junction does not follow the germline gene, possibly because of a read error. This chain links TRBV27 with TRBJ1-5; perhaps TRBD1 as D (5 bases). The CDR3 is 13 amino acids. Germline V gene lookup returns CDR1 MNHEY and CDR2 SMNVEV (reference sequence). The CDR3, as DNA: TGTGCCAGCTCACGACAGAGCAATCGGCCCCAGCATTTT. Translated: CASSRQSNRPQHF.

The DNA of the CDR3 is TGCGCCAGCAGCTTTACGACTAGCGGGACCACAGATACGCAGTATTTT. This gives the protein CASSFTTSGTTDTQYF. The chain couples TRBV5-1 to TRBJ2-3, with 11 bases aligning to TRBD2. V lost 2 bases, J lost 2 bases, and 4 bases stayed unmatched. This CDR3 has 16 residues. The germline gives CDR1 SGHRS, CDR2 YFSETQ.

The rearrangement joins TRBV30 to TRBJ2-1; D is possibly TRBD1 (5 bases). CDR1 and CDR2 from the germline V gene are GTSNPN and SVGIG (reference sequence). With 5 bases removed from V and 9 bases from J, the gap between germline ends came to 20 bases. The CDR3 sequence is 14 residues long. CDR3 bases: TGTGCCTGGGGGGCTGTAGCCGGTTCGAGTGAGCAGTTCTTC. This translates into CAWGAVAGSSEQFF.